One sample yielded the 31 T cell receptor beta chains listed below, sequenced in a study of blood T cell repertoires in COVID-19. The repertoire was sequenced with immunoSEQ multiplex PCR; TCRdb's copy has only in-frame clones and lacks some. The sample comprises 200,000 to 300,000 clones, approximately 83% of which are singletons, and approximately 3.8% rests with the top ten. Specimen: PBMCs or T cells enriched from blood (not recorded which). Source of these receptors: a middle-aged woman who had been exposed to COVID-19.

The V call is TRBV6-5, the J call TRBJ1-1; D remains unclear. The germline CDR1 and CDR2 sequences are MNHEY and SVGAGI. Trimming removed 2 bases at V and 5 bases at J, with 18 bases between. This CDR3 has 16 residues. CDR3 residues: CASSYLAAPVGTEAFF. CDR3 nucleotide sequence: TGTGCCAGCAGTTACCTAGCGGCCCCCGTTGGGACTGAAGCTTTCTTT.

The genes are TRBV5-4 and TRBJ1-5; D gene uncertain. Germline V lookup: CDR1 SGHNT, CDR2 YYREEE (reference sequence). Deletions cut 2 bases from V and 3 bases from J, with 9 bases between. There are 14 residues in the CDR3. The CDR3 DNA sequence: TGTGCCAGCAGCTTAGGAGGGTCCAATCAGCCCCAGCATTTT. Amino acid sequence: CASSLGGSNQPQHF.

The chain joins TRBV5-1 to TRBJ2-5; TRBD2 agrees at 7 bases. The CDR3 is 13 residues long. The ends lost 4 bases at V and 4 bases at J; junction bases unmatched: 4. Germline V gene data show CDR1 as SGHRS and CDR2 as YFSETQ. CDR3 bases: TGCGCCAGCAGCGGCAGCGGGGTAGAGACCCAGTACTTC. It specifies CASSGSGVETQYF.

V gene TRBV5-1 combines with J gene TRBJ2-5; possibly TRBD1 for D (6 bases). The germline V gene has CDR1 SGHRS and CDR2 YFSETQ. Trimming removed 4 bases at V and 5 bases at J, with 15 bases between. The CDR3 spans 14 residues. CDR3 DNA sequence: TGCGCCAGCAGCCAGACAGGTTTGTGGGAGACCCAGTACTTC. Translation gives CASSQTGLWETQYF.

The V and J genes are TRBV28 and TRBJ1-3; 7 bases fit TRBD1. V lost 0 bases and J lost 4; bases outside the gene matches: 6. The CDR3 has 16 residues. The germline gives CDR1 MDHEN, CDR2 SYDVKM. CDR3 coding DNA: TGTGCCAGCAGTTTATGGGACAGGTCGTTAGGAAACACCATATATTTT. This gives the protein CASSLWDRSLGNTIYF.

This clone turned up a few times. The chain combines TRBV3-1 (or the pseudogene TRBV3-2) with TRBJ1-5; D is possibly TRBD1 (5 bases). The length of the CDR3 is 13 residues. Germline loops: CDR1 LGHDT, CDR2 YNNKEL (reference sequence). V lost 4 bases and J 7 bases, leaving 11 bases between the germline ends. Here the CDR3 reads CASSPTDGQPQHF. The CDR3 DNA is TGTGCCAGCAGCCCGACAGATGGCCAGCCCCAGCATTTT.

This sequence joins TRBV19 and TRBJ1-4; 8 bases align to TRBD1. Germline values: CDR1 LNHDA, CDR2 SQIVND (reference sequence). The CDR3 runs to 15 residues. The V gene end was trimmed by 4 bases and the J gene end by 0 bases; junction bases not matched to a gene: 1. DNA for the CDR3: TGTGCCAGTAGTACAGGGGGCACAACTAATGAAAAACTGTTTTTT. Its translation: CASSTGGTTNEKLFF.

The rearrangement links TRBV12-5 to TRBJ1-1; D remains ambiguous. V was trimmed by 1 base and J by 10 bases, leaving 13 bases between them. The length of the CDR3 is 13 residues. Germline values: CDR1 LGHNT, CDR2 FRNRAP. For the CDR3, the DNA is TGTGCTAGTGGTTTGGCCCGACGGGGAGGAGCTTTCTTT. Translated: CASGLARRGGAFF.

The chain links TRBV5-1 to TRBJ2-1, with 13 nucleotides matching TRBD2. V gave up 3 bases and J gave up 8 bases; unmatched junction bases: 2. The CDR3 runs to 14 residues. CDR1 is SGHRS, CDR2 YFSETQ, per germline. CDR3 coding DNA: TGCGCCAGCAGCTGGACTAGCGGGGGTGATGAGCAGTTCTTC. It yields the protein CASSWTSGGDEQFF.

The rearrangement links TRBV30 to TRBJ2-1; TRBD2 agrees at 13 bases. CDR3 length equals 18 residues. The germline V gene encodes CDR1 GTSNPN and CDR2 SVGIG (reference sequence). J gave up 0 bases and V 2 bases, and 7 bases lay outside the gene matches. CDR3 residues: CAWSPTSGGAVSYNEQFF. In DNA, the CDR3 is TGTGCCTGGAGTCCAACTAGCGGGGGGGCCGTCTCCTACAATGAGCAGTTCTTC.

The rearrangement links TRBV5-3 to TRBJ1-4; 9 bases line up with TRBD1. TRBV5-3 falls under the ORF class, with uncertain function. This CDR3 is built from 15 residues. J lost 10 bases, V lost 4 bases, and 11 bases had no gene match. The CDR3 loop reads CARSAKTGGWGKLFF. The DNA for the CDR3 is TGTGCCAGAAGCGCCAAAACAGGGGGCTGGGGAAAACTGTTTTTT.

The rearrangement links TRBV7-3 to TRBJ2-2; 11 nucleotides align to TRBD2. Germline V CDR1 and CDR2: SGHTA, FQGTGA. The CDR3 sequence is 16 residues long. Losses at the gene ends were 5 bases for V and 4 bases for J; bases not matched to a gene: 6. CDR3 protein: CASSKTSGVSTGELFF. The DNA for the CDR3 is TGTGCCAGCAGCAAGACTAGCGGGGTCAGCACCGGGGAGCTGTTTTTT.

V usage is TRBV10-2 and J usage is TRBJ2-7, with TRBD1 matching over 10 bases. Trimming cost V 4 bases and J 6 bases; bases outside gene matches: 6. The length of the CDR3 is 14 residues. Germline CDR1 and CDR2: WSHSY and SAAADI. CDR3 nucleotide sequence: TGCGCCAGCAGTGGACCGACAGGGGGCCTCGAGCAGTACTTC. Protein product: CASSGPTGGLEQYF.

The gene calls are TRBV9 and TRBJ2-5, with D maybe TRBD2 (7 bases). Per germline, CDR1 SGDLS and CDR2 YYNGEE. The germline V and J ends were trimmed by 5 bases and 3 bases, with 8 bases remaining between them. The CDR3 loop spans 12 amino acids. This CDR3 reads CASRGGEETQYF. In DNA form, the CDR3 reads TGTGCCAGCAGAGGGGGGGAAGAGACCCAGTACTTC.

This rearrangement joins TRBV2 to TRBJ1-2; D is perhaps TRBD1 (5 bases). Germline loops: CDR1 SNHLY, CDR2 FYNNEI. The CDR3 extends over 17 amino acids. Deletions cut 4 bases from V and 5 bases from J, with 23 bases between. CDR3 loop: CASSGVNSGREGYGYTF. CDR3 bases: TGTGCCAGCAGTGGAGTAAACAGCGGACGGGAGGGGTATGGCTACACCTTC. The variable domain in full, with the rest retrieved from reference TRBV2 and TRBJ1-2, is EPEVTQTPSHQVTQMGQEVILRCVPISNHLYFYWYRQILGQKVEFLVSFYNNEISEKSEIFDDQFSVERPDGSNFTLKIRSTKLEDSAMYFCASSGVNSGREGYGYTFGSGTRLTVV.

The chain employs TRBV6-4 and TRBJ2-1; no definite D call. V was trimmed by 0 bases and J by 10 bases, leaving 10 bases between them. The CDR3 covers 13 residues. CDR1 is MRHNA, CDR2 SNTAGT, per germline. The CDR3 sequence: CASSDSYAGEQFF. DNA for the CDR3: TGTGCCAGCAGTGACTCCTATGCCGGGGAGCAGTTCTTC.

The gene calls are TRBV19 and TRBJ1-2; TRBD1 agrees at 8 bases. The junction had 7 bases not matched to a gene; V was cut back by 7 bases and J by 6 bases. The length of the CDR3 is 13 residues. The germline V gene encodes CDR1 LNHDA and CDR2 SQIVND (reference sequence). CDR3 in amino acids: CASIGQGFHGYTF. The CDR3, as DNA: TGTGCCAGTATAGGACAGGGATTCCATGGCTACACCTTC.

This chain joins TRBV9 and TRBJ2-1; 10 bases match TRBD1. The CDR3 is 16 amino acids. Germline V gives CDR1 SGDLS, CDR2 YYNGEE. The J segment lost 7 bases and the V segment lost 4 bases, leaving 11 bases of the junction unmatched. In DNA form, the CDR3 reads TGTGCCAGCAGCTCTGTCGGGACAGGGGTTAAAAATGAGCAGTTCTTC. Translation gives CASSSVGTGVKNEQFF.

CDR3 nucleotide sequence: TGTGCTAGTGGTTTTTTACTAGCGGGGGGATCCTACGAGCAGTACTTC. It specifies CASGFLLAGGSYEQYF. This chain connects TRBV12-5 to TRBJ2-7, with TRBD2 matching 12 bases. The V gene end was trimmed by 3 bases and the J gene end by 1 base; junction bases not matched to a gene: 4. This CDR3 spans 16 amino acids. Germline CDR1 and CDR2: LGHNT and FRNRAP.

Concerning this clone: The junction shows a germline mismatch at one end, possibly a read error. The chain recombines TRBV3-1 (or the pseudogene TRBV3-2) with TRBJ2-3; 7 bases line up with TRBD2. Germline CDR1 and CDR2: LGHDT and YNNKEL (reference sequence). This CDR3 contains 15 residues. Here the CDR3 DNA reads TGTGCCAGCAGCCAAGGATGGGGGGGGGAACAGATACGGTGTTTT. Protein: CASSQGWGGEQIRCF.

J is TRBJ2-2 and V is TRBV5-1, with a weak D call TRBD1 (6 bases). V lost 2 bases, J lost 4 bases, and 9 bases lay in between. In germline, CDR1 is SGHRS, CDR2 YFSETQ. The CDR3 spans 14 residues. Here the CDR3 reads CASSFIQGTGELFF. CDR3 bases: TGCGCCAGCAGCTTCATACAGGGCACCGGGGAGCTGTTTTTT.

The chain employs TRBV3-1 (or the pseudogene TRBV3-2) and TRBJ1-1; D might be TRBD1 (5 bases). Germline V gene data show CDR1 as LGHDT and CDR2 as YNNKEL (reference sequence). V was pared by 7 bases and J by 0 bases, with 12 bases between. This CDR3 spans 14 amino acids. CDR3 amino acids: CASTDRFMNTEAFF. In nucleotides, the CDR3 is TGTGCCAGCACAGACAGATTCATGAACACTGAAGCTTTCTTT.

The V gene is TRBV5-5, the J gene TRBJ2-3, with D unresolved. V was trimmed by 0 bases and J by 1 base, leaving 15 bases between them. The germline CDR1 and CDR2 sequences are SGHKS and YYEKEE (reference sequence). The CDR3 extends over 17 amino acids. For the CDR3, the DNA is TGTGCCAGCAGCTTGGAAGCCCCCCCTCGGGGCACAGATACGCAGTATTTT. This encodes CASSLEAPPRGTDTQYF.

V and J are TRBV10-1 and TRBJ1-5; TRBD1 might be the D (6 bases). Germline V lookup: CDR1 WNHNN, CDR2 SYGVQD (reference sequence). This CDR3 is 15 amino acids long. Trimming removed 6 bases at V and 0 bases at J, with 12 bases between. The chain's CDR3 is CASRDYRDSNQPQHF. In DNA, the CDR3 is TGCGCCAGCAGGGATTACAGGGATAGCAATCAGCCCCAGCATTTT.

The gene calls are TRBV18 and TRBJ1-2; 8 positions match TRBD1. V dropped 3 bases and J dropped 2; count of bases not matched to a gene: 8. The CDR3 is 16 residues long. CDR1 and CDR2 (germline): KGHSH, LQKENI. CDR3 sequence reads: CASSPTEQGANYGYTF. The DNA of the CDR3 is TGTGCCAGCTCACCCACCGAGCAGGGGGCGAACTATGGCTACACCTTC.

The CDR3 region is CASSPRQGAVGEQYF. The CDR3 DNA follows: TGTGCCAGCAGTCCTCGACAGGGAGCGGTCGGCGAGCAGTACTTC. The gene calls are TRBV28 and TRBJ2-7, with 7 bases fitting TRBD1. V gave up 5 bases and J gave up 6 bases; unmatched junction bases: 13. The CDR3 is 15 residues long. Germline CDR1 is MDHEN and CDR2 is SYDVKM.

This chain links TRBV4-2 with TRBJ2-5, with a possible D match to TRBD2 (7 bases). V lost 3 bases and J lost 5, with 16 bases in between. In germline, CDR1 is LGHNA, CDR2 YNFKEQ. The CDR3 consists of 15 residues. CDR3 protein: CASSHFRGAVETQYF. In DNA, the CDR3 is TGTGCCAGCAGCCATTTTCGGGGGGCCGTTGAGACCCAGTACTTC.

The chain couples TRBV6-5 to TRBJ1-6, with TRBD1 as a possible D gene (6 bases). Germline loops: CDR1 MNHEY, CDR2 SVGAGI. The CDR3 has 15 residues. V was shortened by 0 bases and J by 7 bases, with 10 bases between the two germline ends. The CDR3 sequence: CASSYSGQGNSPLHF. DNA of the CDR3: TGTGCCAGCAGTTACTCCGGGCAGGGGAATTCACCCCTCCACTTT.

J is TRBJ1-2 and V is TRBV30; 11 nucleotides match TRBD1. V lost 4 bases, J lost 6 bases, and 4 bases stayed unmatched. Germline V CDR1 and CDR2: GTSNPN, SVGIG (reference sequence). This CDR3 has 13 residues. CDR3: CAWTEDRGHGYTF. The CDR3 coding sequence is TGTGCCTGGACCGAGGACAGGGGGCATGGCTACACCTTC. Using reference TRBV30 and TRBJ1-2 for the parts outside the CDR3, the full variable domain is SQTIHQWPATLVQPVGSPLSLECTVEGTSNPNLYWYRQAAGRGLQLLFYSVGIGQISSEVPQNLSASRPQDRQFILSSKKLLLSDSGFYLCAWTEDRGHGYTFGSGTRLTVV.

The chain recombines TRBV28 with TRBJ1-3; tentative D call: TRBD1 (6 bases). With 5 bases removed from V and 1 base from J, the gap between germline ends came to 12 bases. The CDR3 sequence is 15 residues long. Germline V gene sequence: CDR1 MDHEN, CDR2 SYDVKM. The CDR3 sequence: CASSPWTDSGNTIYF. For the CDR3, the DNA is TGTGCCAGCAGTCCTTGGACAGATTCTGGAAACACCATATATTTT.

J is TRBJ2-5 and V is TRBV5-4; D gene ambiguous. The CDR3 has 14 amino acids. From germline, CDR1 is SGHNT and CDR2 YYREEE (reference sequence). Trimming shortened V by 3 bases and J by 5 bases, and 14 bases separated the two germline ends. Written as DNA, the CDR3 is TGTGCCAGCAGCTACCGAGGCCCCGGGGAGACCCAGTACTTC. This sequence encodes CASSYRGPGETQYF.